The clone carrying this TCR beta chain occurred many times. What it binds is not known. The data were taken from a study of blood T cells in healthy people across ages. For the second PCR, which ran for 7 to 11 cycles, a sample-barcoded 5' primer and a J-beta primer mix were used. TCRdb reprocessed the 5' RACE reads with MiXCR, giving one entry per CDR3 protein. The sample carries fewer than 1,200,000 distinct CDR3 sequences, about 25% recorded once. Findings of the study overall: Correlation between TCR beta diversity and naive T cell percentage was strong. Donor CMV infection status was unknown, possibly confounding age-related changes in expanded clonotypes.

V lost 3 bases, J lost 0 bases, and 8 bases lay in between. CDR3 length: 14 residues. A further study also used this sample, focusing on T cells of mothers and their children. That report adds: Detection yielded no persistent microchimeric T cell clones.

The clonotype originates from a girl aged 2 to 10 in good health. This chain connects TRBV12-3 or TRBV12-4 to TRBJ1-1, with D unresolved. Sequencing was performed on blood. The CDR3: CASSLKGMNTEAFF. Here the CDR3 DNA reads TGTGCCAGCAGTTTGAAGGGCATGAACACTGAAGCTTTCTTT.